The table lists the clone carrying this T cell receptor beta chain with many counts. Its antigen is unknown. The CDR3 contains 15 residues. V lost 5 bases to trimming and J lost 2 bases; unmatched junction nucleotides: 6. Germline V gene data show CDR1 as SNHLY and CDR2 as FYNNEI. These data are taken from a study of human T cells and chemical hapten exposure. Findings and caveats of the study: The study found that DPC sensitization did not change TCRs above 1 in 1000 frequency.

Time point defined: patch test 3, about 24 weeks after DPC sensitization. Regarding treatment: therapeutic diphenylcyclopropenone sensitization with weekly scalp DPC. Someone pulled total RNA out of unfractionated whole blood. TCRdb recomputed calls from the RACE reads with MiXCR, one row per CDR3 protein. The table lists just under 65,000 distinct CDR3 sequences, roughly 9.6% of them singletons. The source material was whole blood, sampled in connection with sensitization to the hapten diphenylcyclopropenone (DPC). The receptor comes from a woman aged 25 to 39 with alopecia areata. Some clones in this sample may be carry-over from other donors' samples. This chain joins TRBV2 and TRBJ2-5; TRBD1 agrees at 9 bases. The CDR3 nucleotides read TGTGCCAGCAGTTCAGGACAGGGGCCACAAGAGACCCAGTACTTC. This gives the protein CASSSGQGPQETQYF.